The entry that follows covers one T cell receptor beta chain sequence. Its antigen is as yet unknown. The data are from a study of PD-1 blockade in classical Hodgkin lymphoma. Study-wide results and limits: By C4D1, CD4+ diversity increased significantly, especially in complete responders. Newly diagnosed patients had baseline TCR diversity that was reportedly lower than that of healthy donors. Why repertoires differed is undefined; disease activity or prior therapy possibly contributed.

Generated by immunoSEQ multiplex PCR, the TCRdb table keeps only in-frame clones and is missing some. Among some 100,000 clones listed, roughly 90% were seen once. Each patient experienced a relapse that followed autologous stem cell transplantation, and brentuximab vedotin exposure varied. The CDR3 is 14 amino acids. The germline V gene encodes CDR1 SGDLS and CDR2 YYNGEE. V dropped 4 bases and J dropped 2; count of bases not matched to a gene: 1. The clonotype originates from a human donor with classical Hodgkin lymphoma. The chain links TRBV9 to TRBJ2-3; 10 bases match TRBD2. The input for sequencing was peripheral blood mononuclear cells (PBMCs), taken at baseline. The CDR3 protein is CASSLAGVTDTQYF. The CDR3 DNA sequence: TGTGCCAGCAGCCTAGCGGGAGTCACAGATACGCAGTATTTT.